Presented here are 21 T cell receptor beta chains from one specimen sequenced in a study of cytotoxic CD8 clonotypes in ibrutinib-treated CLL. Produced via immunoSEQ multiplex PCR; TCRdb's table is partial and in-frame only. The sample lists about 17,000 clones, approximately 60% occurring once. The starting material was PBMCs, obtained after 12 months of ibrutinib treatment. All receptors derive from a human donor with chronic lymphocytic leukemia.

The chain uses TRBV10-2 and TRBJ1-5, with a possible D match to TRBD1 (5 bases). Trimming took off 6 bases at V and 1 base at J, with 13 bases between the two ends. This CDR3 has 15 residues. Germline loops: CDR1 WSHSY, CDR2 SAAADI. CDR3 residues: CASRVGGMSNQPQHF. The CDR3 DNA follows: TGCGCCAGCAGGGTCGGGGGGATGAGCAATCAGCCCCAGCATTTT.

In this sample, this clone turned up a few times. V is TRBV5-4 and J is TRBJ2-7; D unresolved. CDR3 length: 12 amino acids. V was shortened by 3 bases and J by 0 bases, with 4 bases between the two germline ends. In germline, CDR1 is SGHNT, CDR2 YYREEE (reference sequence). The CDR3, as DNA: TGTGCCAGCAGCTCCGACTCCTACGAGCAGTACTTC. Residues: CASSSDSYEQYF.

V and J are TRBV6-5 and TRBJ1-5; D call uncertain. The CDR3 contains 13 residues. The germline V gene has CDR1 MNHEY and CDR2 SVGAGI. V lost 6 bases, J lost 5 bases, and 11 bases lay in between. This CDR3 reads CASRLVRDQPQHF. The CDR3 nucleotides read TGTGCCAGCAGACTGGTACGGGATCAGCCCCAGCATTTT.

This chain links TRBV10-3 with TRBJ2-3; 12 bases agree with TRBD2. With V trimmed by 6 bases and J by 2 bases, 6 bases remained unmatched. The CDR3 has 16 amino acids. The germline V gene has CDR1 ENHRY and CDR2 SYGVKD. The CDR3 spells CAISDGLAGFTDTQYF. CDR3 DNA sequence: TGTGCCATCAGCGACGGACTAGCGGGATTCACAGATACGCAGTATTTT.

The rearrangement joins TRBV7-6 to TRBJ1-2; D remains ambiguous. Deletions cut 5 bases from V and 0 bases from J, with 10 bases between. Germline V gene sequence: CDR1 SGHVS, CDR2 FNYEAQ. The CDR3 spans 14 residues. In nucleotides, the CDR3 is TGTGCCAGCAGCCCCGGGTCCTCTAACTATGGCTACACCTTC. Its protein product is CASSPGSSNYGYTF.

The rearrangement links TRBV30 to TRBJ2-1; weak D call: TRBD2 (5 bases). This CDR3 has 17 amino acids. V shed 8 bases and J shed 3 bases, with 26 bases lying between them. CDR1 GTSNPN and CDR2 SVGIG come from the germline V gene (reference sequence). CDR3 residues: CAPPTLGSSSLYNEQFF. The DNA of the CDR3 is TGTGCCCCCCCGACTTTAGGGAGTTCTTCTCTCTACAATGAGCAGTTCTTC.

This sequence joins TRBV4-1 and TRBJ2-7; TRBD1 might be the D (6 bases). Per the germline V gene, CDR1 is MGHRA and CDR2 is YSYEKL. CDR3 length: 16 residues. V lost 1 base and J 3 bases, leaving 16 bases between the germline ends. CDR3 coding DNA: TGCGCCAGCAGCCAAGTTTTGCAGGGGCGAAACTACGAGCAGTACTTC. Its translation: CASSQVLQGRNYEQYF.

The rearrangement uses TRBV28 and TRBJ2-7; TRBD2 matches at 11 bases. This CDR3 comprises 15 residues. V gave up 6 bases and J gave up 7 bases; unmatched junction bases: 11. Per the germline V gene, CDR1 is MDHEN and CDR2 is SYDVKM. CDR3 in DNA: TGTGCCAGCAGCCTCAATAGCGGGAGGGCACGGGAGCAGTACTTC. Its translation: CASSLNSGRAREQYF.

This chain joins TRBV29-1 and TRBJ1-5; TRBD1 is a possible D gene (5 bases). Trimming cost V 5 bases and J 0 bases, with 11 bases left between them. Germline CDR1 reads SQVTM; CDR2 reads ANQGSEA. CDR3 size: 14 residues. CDR3 nucleotide sequence: TGCAGCGTTCAGTCAGGGAATAGCAATCAGCCCCAGCATTTT. Amino acid sequence: CSVQSGNSNQPQHF.

This clone has just a few counts. V and J are TRBV7-9 and TRBJ2-5; D possibly matches TRBD1 or TRBD2 (5 bases each). Trimming cost V 5 bases and J 1 base, with 11 bases left between them. The germline gives CDR1 SEHNR, CDR2 FQNEAQ (reference sequence). The CDR3 is 14 residues long. CDR3: CASSHTGTQETQYF. DNA for the CDR3: TGTGCCAGCAGCCATACCGGGACCCAAGAGACCCAGTACTTC. Full variable domain (outside the CDR3, taken from reference TRBV7-9 and TRBJ2-5): DTGVSQNPRHKITKRGQNVTFRCDPISEHNRLYWYRQTLGQGPEFLTYFQNEAQLEKSRLLSDRFSAERPKGSFSTLEIQRTEQGDSAMYLCASSHTGTQETQYFGPGTRLLVL.

V is TRBV28 and J is TRBJ2-6; no clear D gene. The CDR3 has 15 amino acids. The ends were cut back, 3 bases at V and 0 bases at J, with 6 bases in the middle. CDR1 and CDR2 (germline): MDHEN, SYDVKM. The CDR3, as DNA: TGTGCCAGCAGTTTCACAAGCTCTGGGGCCAACGTCCTGACTTTC. This sequence encodes CASSFTSSGANVLTF.

A note on this clone: One end of the junction is discordant with germline, which a read error may explain. V gene TRBV7-7 combines with J gene TRBJ2-7; maybe TRBD2 (6 bases). The CDR3 is 14 residues long. Germline CDR1 SSHAT, CDR2 FNYEAQ (reference sequence). The CDR3 DNA reads as TGTGCTAGCAGCTTAGCGGTGGAGGGTAGCGAGCAGTACTTC. Protein: CASSLAVEGSEQYF.

The chain uses TRBV10-1 and TRBJ1-1; tentatively, D is TRBD1 (5 bases). This CDR3 is built from 13 residues. V was trimmed by 5 bases and J by 1 base, leaving 8 bases between them. Germline CDR1 is WNHNN and CDR2 is SYGVQD (reference sequence). This CDR3 is CASSSTGNTEAFF. CDR3 DNA sequence: TGCGCCAGCAGTTCAACAGGGAACACTGAAGCTTTCTTT.

V is TRBV7-8 and J is TRBJ1-2; 9 positions agree with TRBD1. With 3 bases clipped from V and 8 bases from J, the junction kept 10 bases outside the gene matches. CDR3 length: 15 residues. The V gene's germline CDR1 is SGHVS and CDR2 FQNEAQ. CDR3 in DNA: TGTGCCAGCAGCTTGGCGGACAGGGGATCGTCCGGCTACACCTTC. Encoded protein: CASSLADRGSSGYTF.

V is TRBV5-5 and J is TRBJ1-5; D call uncertain. In germline, CDR1 is SGHKS, CDR2 YYEKEE (reference sequence). This CDR3 has 16 residues. V lost 2 bases, J lost 0 bases, and 12 bases lay in between. The CDR3 here is CASSFRALYSNQPQHF. The DNA of the CDR3 is TGTGCCAGCAGCTTTAGGGCGCTCTATAGCAATCAGCCCCAGCATTTT.

V is TRBV5-4 and J is TRBJ2-7, with D hard to call. The germline gives CDR1 SGHNT, CDR2 YYREEE (reference sequence). The CDR3 is 15 amino acids. V was shortened by 4 bases and J by 1 base, with 15 bases between the two germline ends. CDR3 sequence (DNA): TGTGCCAGCAGCCGTGGGTCAGAGAGTTCCTACGAGCAGTACTTC. Protein sequence: CASSRGSESSYEQYF.

The chain combines TRBV7-8 with TRBJ2-6; unclear D gene. Trimming left V 3 bases short and J 0 bases short, with 15 bases between. The CDR3 is 18 residues long. Germline CDR1 reads SGHVS; CDR2 reads FQNEAQ. The CDR3 reads CASSFGRPTRSGANVLTF. CDR3 in DNA: TGTGCCAGCAGCTTTGGACGGCCAACCCGCTCTGGGGCCAACGTCCTGACTTTC. The whole variable domain, filled in from reference TRBV7-8 and TRBJ2-6, reads GAGVSQSPRYKVAKRGQDVALRCDPISGHVSLFWYQQALGQGPEFLTYFQNEAQLDKSGLPSDRFFAERPEGSVSTLKIQRTQQEDSAVYLCASSFGRPTRSGANVLTFGAGSRLTVL.

V usage is TRBV6-6 and J usage is TRBJ2-7; D is unresolved. The CDR3 is 14 residues long. V gave up 7 bases and J gave up 5 bases, with 18 bases separating them. The germline V gene has CDR1 MNHNY and CDR2 SVGAGI (reference sequence). In nucleotides, the CDR3 is TGTGCCAGCACCGAACTCGCCCTTCGGGACGAGCAGTACTTC. Its protein is CASTELALRDEQYF.

The rearrangement links TRBV14 to TRBJ1-2; D gene ambiguous. The CDR3 has 15 amino acids. Germline CDR1 and CDR2: SGHDN and FVKESK. Trimming removed 0 bases from V and 6 bases from J, with 14 bases in between. In DNA form, the CDR3 reads TGTGCCAGCAGCCAAGATCTCTTTGAAGTACATGGCTACACCTTC. Protein: CASSQDLFEVHGYTF.

This rearrangement joins TRBV27 to TRBJ1-1; the match to TRBD1 covers 7 bases. The CDR3 is 15 residues long. Germline CDR1 MNHEY, CDR2 SMNVEV (reference sequence). V was pared by 5 bases and J by 0 bases, with 6 bases of the junction left unmatched. The CDR3, as DNA: TGTGCCAGCAGTGGGGACAGCCAACTGAACACTGAAGCTTTCTTT. Translation: CASSGDSQLNTEAFF.

This CDR3 is CASSVRTDEAFF. The CDR3 DNA reads as TGCGCCAGCAGTGTCCGGACAGATGAAGCTTTCTTT. The rearrangement uses TRBV10-2 and TRBJ1-1; D is possibly TRBD1 (6 bases). This CDR3 region has 12 residues. V was pared by 4 bases and J by 7 bases, with 10 bases between. Germline V lookup: CDR1 WSHSY, CDR2 SAAADI.